This TCR beta chain stems from a study of T cell repertoires in cytomegalovirus infection. The germline V and J ends were trimmed by 4 bases and 0 bases, with 9 bases remaining between them. The CDR3 extends over 15 amino acids. Germline V gene lookup returns CDR1 MNHEY and CDR2 SMNVEV (reference sequence). TCRdb re-derived calls from the reads in MiXCR, one entry per CDR3 protein. The table lists about 530,000 distinct CDR3 sequences, more than 25% of them singletons. This chain joins TRBV27 and TRBJ2-2; no clear D gene. The sample consisted of PBMCs. The TCR originated in a human donor in good health (CMV status not recorded). Some clones in this sample may be carry-over from other donors' samples. The CDR3 sequence is CASSYTSTNTGELFF. In nucleotides, the CDR3 is TGTGCCAGCAGTTATACATCCACGAACACCGGGGAGCTGTTTTTT.